The sequence of this T cell receptor beta chain was determined in a study of OX40 agonist ivuxolimab in advanced cancers. Regarding this clone: What it recognizes is unknown.

Method: immunoSEQ multiplex PCR; TCRdb's copy keeps in-frame clones and lacks some. Seen here are 35,000 to 50,000 clones, about nine tenths observed once, and the top ten hold around 1%. The CDR3 has 16 residues. The V gene's germline CDR1 is KGHSH and CDR2 LQKENI. V dropped 3 bases and J dropped 2 bases, with 16 bases sitting between them. Notes on the study in general: Part of the nonresponder group also had normalized T-cell clonal expansion that was low. Expansion of clones was among the lowest in partial responders at 0.1-3.0 mg/kg.

The material sequenced was CD4+ or CD8+ T cells sorted from blood, taken in a trial of the OX40 agonist ivuxolimab. The receptor's source is an adult with an advanced solid tumor such as melanoma, head and neck, liver or kidney cancer. The V and J genes are TRBV18 and TRBJ2-5; maybe TRBD2 (5 bases). CDR3 DNA: TGTGCCAGCTCACCCTTGACACCCCGGGGACAAGAGACCCAGTACTTC. It yields the protein CASSPLTPRGQETQYF.